This is a list of T cell receptor beta chains from one sample in a study of T cell repertoires in cytomegalovirus infection. No antigen has been identified for these receptors. TCRdb reprocessed the reads with MiXCR, giving one entry per CDR3 protein. The data contain under 450,000 distinct CDR3 sequences, 34% of them singletons. This specimen consisted of cultured PBMCs, obtained from culture after CMV antigen stimulation. The receptors were gathered from a human donor in good health (CMV status not recorded). Some clones in this sample may be carry-over from other donors' samples. Both conserved end residues are part of each CDR3. D genes are given only for firm matches. Clone size is stated in some rows and not others, as once, few, many or a class when expanded.

abundance: -
d_gene: TRBD1
v_gene: TRBV7-1
j_gene: TRBJ2-1
CDR3nt: TGTGCGGGACAGGGGTTCAATGAGCAGTTCTTC
CDR3aa: CAGQGFNEQFF

abundance: -
d_gene: -
v_gene: TRBV30
j_gene: TRBJ2-1
CDR3nt: TGTGCCTGGAGTGTACGGCGATACAATGAGCAGTTCTTC
CDR3aa: CAWSVRRYNEQFF

abundance: few
d_gene: TRBD2
v_gene: TRBV7-2
j_gene: TRBJ2-1
CDR3nt: TGTGCCAGCAGCTTAGCCCCTAGGACTAGCGGGAATGATGAGCAGTTCTTC
CDR3aa: CASSLAPRTSGNDEQFF

abundance: -
d_gene: TRBD1
v_gene: TRBV20-1
j_gene: TRBJ1-2
CDR3nt: TGCAGTGCTAGAGATCCGAGGACAGGGGGAGGTGGCTACACCTTC
CDR3aa: CSARDPRTGGGGYTF

abundance: -
d_gene: -
v_gene: TRBV4-1
j_gene: TRBJ2-1
CDR3nt: TGTGCCAGCAGCCAAGATGATCACTACAATGAGCAGTTCTTC
CDR3aa: CASSQDDHYNEQFF

abundance: many
d_gene: -
v_gene: TRBV7-2
j_gene: TRBJ1-1
CDR3nt: TGTGCCAGCAGCTTCGCGAACACTGAAGCTTTCTTT
CDR3aa: CASSFANTEAFF

abundance: -
d_gene: TRBD2
v_gene: TRBV20-1
j_gene: TRBJ2-1
CDR3nt: TGCAGTGCTCTAAGCGGGATACCTAACAATGAGCAGTTCTTC
CDR3aa: CSALSGIPNNEQFF

abundance: few
d_gene: -
v_gene: TRBV19
j_gene: TRBJ1-2
CDR3nt: TGTGCCAGTAGTATTTCCAGGGGCAGGGGATCGGACTATGGCTACACCTTC
CDR3aa: CASSISRGRGSDYGYTF

abundance: few
d_gene: TRBD2
v_gene: TRBV28
j_gene: TRBJ2-1
CDR3nt: TGTGCCAGCAGTCCCCCTTCAGCGGGATCCTACAATGAGCAGTTCTTC
CDR3aa: CASSPPSAGSYNEQFF

abundance: -
d_gene: -
v_gene: TRBV5-1
j_gene: TRBJ1-1
CDR3nt: TGCGCCAGCAGCTACGGACAGCACATGAACACTGAAGCTTTCTTT
CDR3aa: CASSYGQHMNTEAFF

abundance: -
d_gene: TRBD1
v_gene: TRBV28
j_gene: TRBJ1-2
CDR3nt: TGTGCCAGCAGCCTCGGGACAGACCTCTATGGCTACACCTTC
CDR3aa: CASSLGTDLYGYTF

abundance: few
d_gene: TRBD2
v_gene: TRBV19
j_gene: TRBJ2-1
CDR3nt: TGTGCCAGCAAGGGACTAGCGGACTCCTACAATGAGCAGTTCTTC
CDR3aa: CASKGLADSYNEQFF